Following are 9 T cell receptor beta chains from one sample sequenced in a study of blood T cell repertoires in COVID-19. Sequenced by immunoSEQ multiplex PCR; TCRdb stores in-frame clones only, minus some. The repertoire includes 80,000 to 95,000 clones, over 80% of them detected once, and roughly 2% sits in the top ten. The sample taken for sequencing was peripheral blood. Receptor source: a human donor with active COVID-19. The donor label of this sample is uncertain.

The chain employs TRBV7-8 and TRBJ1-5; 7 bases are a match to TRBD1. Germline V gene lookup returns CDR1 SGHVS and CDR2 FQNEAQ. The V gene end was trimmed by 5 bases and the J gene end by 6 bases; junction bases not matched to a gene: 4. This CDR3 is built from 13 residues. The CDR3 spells CASSKTGAQPQHF. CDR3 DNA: TGTGCCAGCAGCAAAACAGGGGCTCAGCCCCAGCATTTT. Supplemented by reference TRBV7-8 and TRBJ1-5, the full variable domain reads GAGVSQSPRYKVAKRGQDVALRCDPISGHVSLFWYQQALGQGPEFLTYFQNEAQLDKSGLPSDRFFAERPEGSVSTLKIQRTQQEDSAVYLCASSKTGAQPQHFGDGTRLSIL.

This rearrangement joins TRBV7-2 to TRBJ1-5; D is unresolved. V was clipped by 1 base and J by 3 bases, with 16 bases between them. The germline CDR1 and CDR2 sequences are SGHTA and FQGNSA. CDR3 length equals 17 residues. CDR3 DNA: TGTGCCAGCAGCTTAGTGAAGTCAGCAGGAAACAATCAGCCCCAGCATTTT. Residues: CASSLVKSAGNNQPQHF.

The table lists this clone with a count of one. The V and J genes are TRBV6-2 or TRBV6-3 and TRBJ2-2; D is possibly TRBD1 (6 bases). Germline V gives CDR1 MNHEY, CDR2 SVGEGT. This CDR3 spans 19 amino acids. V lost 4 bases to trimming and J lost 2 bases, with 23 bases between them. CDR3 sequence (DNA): TGTGCCAGCAGTTCACCCCGGCTGGCGACAGGAATTAACACCGGGGAGCTGTTTTTT. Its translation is CASSSPRLATGINTGELFF.

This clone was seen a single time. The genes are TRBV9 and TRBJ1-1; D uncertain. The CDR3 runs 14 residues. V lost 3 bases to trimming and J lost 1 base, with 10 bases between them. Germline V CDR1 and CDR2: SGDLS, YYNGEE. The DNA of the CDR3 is TGTGCCAGCAGCGCTGGCGGGGAGAACACTGAAGCTTTCTTT. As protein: CASSAGGENTEAFF.

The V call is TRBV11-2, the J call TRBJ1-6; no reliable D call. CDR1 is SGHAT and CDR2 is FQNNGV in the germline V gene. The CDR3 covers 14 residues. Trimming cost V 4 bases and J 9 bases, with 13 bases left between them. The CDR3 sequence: CASSSRVAGSPLHF. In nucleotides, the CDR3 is TGTGCCAGCAGCTCTCGGGTCGCGGGTTCACCCCTCCACTTT.

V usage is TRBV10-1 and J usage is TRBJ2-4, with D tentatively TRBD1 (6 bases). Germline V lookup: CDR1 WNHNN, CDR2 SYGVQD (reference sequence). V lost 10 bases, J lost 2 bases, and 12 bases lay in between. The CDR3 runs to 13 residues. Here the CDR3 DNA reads TGCGCCATTATGGGGGCCCCCAAAAACATTCAGTACTTC. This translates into CAIMGAPKNIQYF.

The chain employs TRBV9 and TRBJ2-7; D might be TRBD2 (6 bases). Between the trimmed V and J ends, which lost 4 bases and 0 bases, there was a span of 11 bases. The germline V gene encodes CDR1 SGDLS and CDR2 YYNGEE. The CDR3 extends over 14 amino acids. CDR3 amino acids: CASSSAGISYEQYF. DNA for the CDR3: TGTGCCAGCAGCTCGGCGGGGATCTCCTACGAGCAGTACTTC.

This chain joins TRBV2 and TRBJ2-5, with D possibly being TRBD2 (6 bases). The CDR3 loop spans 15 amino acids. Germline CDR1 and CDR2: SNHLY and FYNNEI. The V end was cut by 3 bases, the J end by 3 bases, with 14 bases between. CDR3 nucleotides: TGTGCCAGCAGTGACATGGGACTCCCCAAAGAGACCCAGTACTTC. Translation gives CASSDMGLPKETQYF. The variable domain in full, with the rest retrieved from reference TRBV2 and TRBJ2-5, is EPEVTQTPSHQVTQMGQEVILRCVPISNHLYFYWYRQILGQKVEFLVSFYNNEISEKSEIFDDQFSVERPDGSNFTLKIRSTKLEDSAMYFCASSDMGLPKETQYFGPGTRLLVL.

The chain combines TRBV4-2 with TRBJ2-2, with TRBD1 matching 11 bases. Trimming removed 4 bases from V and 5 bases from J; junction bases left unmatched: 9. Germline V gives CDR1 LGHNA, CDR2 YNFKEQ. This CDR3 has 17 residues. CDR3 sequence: CASSRNRDRGRTGELFF. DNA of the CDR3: TGTGCCAGCAGCCGTAACCGGGACAGGGGGAGGACCGGGGAGCTGTTTTTT.